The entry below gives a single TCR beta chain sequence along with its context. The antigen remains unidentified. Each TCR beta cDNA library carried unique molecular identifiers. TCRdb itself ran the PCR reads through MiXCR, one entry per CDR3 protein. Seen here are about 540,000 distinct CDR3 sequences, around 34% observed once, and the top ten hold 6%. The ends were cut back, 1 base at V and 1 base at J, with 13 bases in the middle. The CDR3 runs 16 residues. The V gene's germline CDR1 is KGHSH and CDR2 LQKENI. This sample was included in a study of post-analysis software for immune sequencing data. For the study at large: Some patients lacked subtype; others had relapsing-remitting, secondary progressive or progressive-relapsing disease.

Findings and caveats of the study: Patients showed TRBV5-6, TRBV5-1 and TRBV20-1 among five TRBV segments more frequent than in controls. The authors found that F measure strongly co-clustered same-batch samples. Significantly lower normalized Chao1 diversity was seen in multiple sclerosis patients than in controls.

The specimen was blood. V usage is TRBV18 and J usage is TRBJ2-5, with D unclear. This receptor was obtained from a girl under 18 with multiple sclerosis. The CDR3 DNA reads TGTGCCAGCTCACCACTCCACGGTGGGCGCCAAGAGACCCAGTACTTC. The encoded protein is CASSPLHGGRQETQYF.